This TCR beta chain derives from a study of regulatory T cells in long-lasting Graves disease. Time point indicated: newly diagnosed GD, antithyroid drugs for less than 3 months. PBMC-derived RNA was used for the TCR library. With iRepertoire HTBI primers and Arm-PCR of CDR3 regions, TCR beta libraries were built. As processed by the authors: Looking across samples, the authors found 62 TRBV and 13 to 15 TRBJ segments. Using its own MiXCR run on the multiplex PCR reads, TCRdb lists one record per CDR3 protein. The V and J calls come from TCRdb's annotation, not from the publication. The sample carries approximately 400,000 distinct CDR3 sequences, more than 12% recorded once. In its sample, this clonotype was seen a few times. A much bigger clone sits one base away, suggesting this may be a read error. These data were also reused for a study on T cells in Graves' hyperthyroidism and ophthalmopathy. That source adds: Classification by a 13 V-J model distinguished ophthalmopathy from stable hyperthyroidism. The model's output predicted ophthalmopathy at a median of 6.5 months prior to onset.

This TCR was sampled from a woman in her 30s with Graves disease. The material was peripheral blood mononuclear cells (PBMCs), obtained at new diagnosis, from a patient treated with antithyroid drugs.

CDR3 DNA sequence: TGTGCCAGCAGCTCGGCGGGAGGTCGGCAAGAGACCCAGCACTTC. Translated, it gives CASSSAGGRQETQHF. V usage is TRBV11-3 and J usage is TRBJ2-5, with 8 bases fitting TRBD2. CDR1 and CDR2 (germline): SGHNT, YENEEA. The CDR3 has 15 amino acids.